The rows below give T cell receptor beta chains drawn from one sample of a study of T cells in Graves' hyperthyroidism and ophthalmopathy. One entry per CDR3 protein results from TCRdb running MiXCR on the multiplex PCR reads. This sample carries just over 550,000 distinct CDR3 sequences, roughly 50% of them seen once, and the ten largest clones take 6.5% to 9%. The sequenced sample was peripheral blood or thyroid tissue (not recorded which). These receptors were collected from a woman between 18 and 29 years old with Graves' hyperthyroidism. CDR3s leave out the opening cysteine and the closing phenylalanine or tryptophan. The D gene is left open where the match is weak.

J,V,D,CDR3
TRBJ2-5,TRBV7-9,TRBD2,ASSLSSGRQGATQY
TRBJ1-1,TRBV25-1,TRBD1,ASRFLGQDSSGYGEAF
TRBJ1-2,TRBV20-1,TRBD1,SARGQGVYT
TRBJ1-1,TRBV5-1,.,ASSWEGAGTTEAF
TRBJ2-2,TRBV5-1,TRBD2,ASSQAGEGGELF
TRBJ1-6,TRBV2,.,ASNSVNSPLH
TRBJ2-7,TRBV2,.,ASTVGRGVSSYEQY
.,TRBV7-6,TRBD2,ASSISGREPYEQY
TRBJ1-2,TRBV7-2,TRBD1,ASSQDGRGGYGYT
TRBJ1-4,TRBV7-3,.,ASSPKWTNEKLF
TRBJ1-1,TRBV9,.,ASSEGSGNTEAF
TRBJ2-7,TRBV19,.,ASKRSGGSSYEQY
TRBJ1-1,TRBV20-1,.,SASPSYKMNTEAF
TRBJ1-5,TRBV19,.,ASISKYSNQPQH
TRBJ1-4,TRBV7-8,.,ASSWRVLGEKLF
TRBJ2-5,TRBV24-1,TRBD2,ATSDRQASGREETQY
TRBJ1-4,TRBV20-1,TRBD1,SAAWTGDEKLF
TRBJ1-2,TRBV25-1,TRBD1,ASSESVDRVYGYT
TRBJ1-2,TRBV25-1,.,ASSPGGGTYGYT
TRBJ1-6,TRBV12-3/TRBV12-4,.,ASSSSVRLYNSPLH
TRBJ2-7,TRBV2,TRBD2,ARNRTSGRAYEQY
TRBJ1-2,TRBV2,.,ASSRPGAGGYT
TRBJ2-5,TRBV24-1,.,ATSDPRVQETQY
TRBJ1-6,TRBV25-1,.,ASSPHGRGKSPLH
TRBJ1-2,TRBV7-2,.,ASSQDTANYGYT
TRBJ1-1,TRBV7-2,TRBD1,ASKGQGRTEAF
TRBJ1-1,TRBV29-1,.,SVAGTL
TRBJ2-5,TRBV24-1,.,ATRGGGQETQY
TRBJ2-7,TRBV7-9,.,ASSQQQGAPYEQY
TRBJ2-5,TRBV12-3/TRBV12-4,TRBD2,ASRAGVRETQY
TRBJ1-2,TRBV4-2,.,ASIQGGGIDGYT
TRBJ2-2,TRBV7-9,TRBD1,ASSQEVGGNTGELF
TRBJ2-7,TRBV7-3,TRBD1,ASSSDRGDEQY
TRBJ1-2,TRBV2,.,ASGEAGGGGYGYT
TRBJ1-1,TRBV7-3,.,ASSYPWGPDTEAF
TRBJ1-6,TRBV15,.,ATSPDRAGGARL
TRBJ1-5,TRBV10-3,.,AIGAAPMRPQH
TRBJ1-3,TRBV2,.,ASRDRTREFGNTIY
TRBJ1-2,TRBV9,.,ASSVGQGVSGYT
TRBJ1-6,TRBV14,TRBD1,ASSHWKDRDGSPLH
TRBJ1-2,TRBV2,.,ASSPKSAGYGYT
TRBJ2-5,TRBV2,TRBD2,ASSYSMGQAGGETQY
TRBJ2-2,TRBV12-3/TRBV12-4,TRBD1,ASSLTGGNTGELF
TRBJ1-5,TRBV2,.,ASKPGQGPH
TRBJ2-5,TRBV11-2,TRBD1,ASSTRLGDRGRETQY
TRBJ1-6,TRBV5-1,.,ASSLVGTGVDSPLH
TRBJ1-2,TRBV6-1,TRBD1,ASSNPSTGNYGYT
TRBJ1-1,TRBV7-3,.,ASSLPDGGGTEAF
TRBJ1-5,TRBV2,.,ASSLGMFRRVSNQPQH
TRBJ2-5,TRBV2,.,ASSYAGSQETQY
TRBJ1-6,TRBV9,TRBD1,ASSARTGHDSPLH
TRBJ2-2,TRBV29-1,.,SVVTGTNTGELF
TRBJ2-7,TRBV7-2,.,AGSPEGEQY
TRBJ1-2,TRBV15,.,ATSRVAGRST
TRBJ1-2,TRBV9,TRBD1,ASSEDRQGVDYGYT
TRBJ2-6,TRBV15,TRBD1,ATSSTHRDRGLGANVLT
TRBJ1-1,TRBV20-1,TRBD1,SASPGQVNTEAF